This T cell receptor (beta chain) derives from a study of blood T cell repertoires in COVID-19. Study details: The United States, Italy and Spain were the sources of the acute and convalescent COVID-19 samples.

The CDR3 length is 14 residues. Between the trimmed V and J ends, which lost 4 bases and 0 bases, there was a span of 11 bases. Looked up from germline, CDR1 is SGDLS and CDR2 is YYNGEE. Living in about 25 US areas, the participants were between about 18 and 95 years of age. Participants reported their clinical history, and cohort assignment relied on those reports. Measured with immunoSEQ multiplex PCR; TCRdb has only the in-frame clones, and not every one. The repertoire includes about 280,000 clones, roughly 80% of them detected once, and less than 5.5% sits in the top ten. Sequencing was performed on PBMCs or T cells enriched from blood (not recorded which). V gene TRBV9 combines with J gene TRBJ2-7, with D tentatively TRBD2 (5 bases). The clonotype was recovered from a middle-aged man who had been exposed to COVID-19. The CDR3, as DNA: TGTGCCAGCAGCCCATTAGCGACCTCCTACGAGCAGTACTTC. It encodes CASSPLATSYEQYF.